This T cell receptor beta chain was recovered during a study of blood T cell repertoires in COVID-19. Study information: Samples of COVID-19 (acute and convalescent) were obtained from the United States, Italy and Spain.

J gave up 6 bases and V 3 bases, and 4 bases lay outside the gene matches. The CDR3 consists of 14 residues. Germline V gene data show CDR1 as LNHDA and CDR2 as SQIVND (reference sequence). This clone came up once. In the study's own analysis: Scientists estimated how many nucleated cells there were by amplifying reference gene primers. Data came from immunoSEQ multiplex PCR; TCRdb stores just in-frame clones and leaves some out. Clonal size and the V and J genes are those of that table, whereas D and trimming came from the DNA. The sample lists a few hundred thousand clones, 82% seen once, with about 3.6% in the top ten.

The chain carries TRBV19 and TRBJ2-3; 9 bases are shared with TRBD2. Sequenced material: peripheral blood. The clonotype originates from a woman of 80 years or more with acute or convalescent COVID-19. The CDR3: CASSINLAGDTQYF. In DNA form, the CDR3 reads TGTGCCAGTAGTATCAATCTAGCGGGGGATACGCAGTATTTT.